These T cell receptor beta chains were read from a single sample in a study of cytomegalovirus exposure and HLA in healthy donors. The method was immunoSEQ multiplex PCR; TCRdb's version includes in-frame clones alone and lacks a portion of them. Of about 160,000 clones listed, about 80% are singletons. The sequencing input was PBMCs. These TCRs come from a woman aged 45-60 years in good health and CMV-seronegative. CDR3s include the opening cysteine and the closing phenylalanine or tryptophan. D genes are given only for firm matches. Expanded clones get a size class; other rows say once, few or many, or leave the size out.

v_gene: TRBV6-4
abundance: NA
d_gene: TRBD1
j_gene: TRBJ1-4
CDR3nt: TGTGCCAGCAGTGAAGAGACACAGGGGGCCAGGGTTGAAAAACTGTTTTTT
CDR3aa: CASSEETQGARVEKLFF

v_gene: TRBV28
abundance: NA
d_gene: NA
j_gene: TRBJ2-6
CDR3nt: TGTGCCAGCAGTAAATACTCTGGGGCCAACGTCCTGACTTTC
CDR3aa: CASSKYSGANVLTF

v_gene: TRBV10-3
abundance: NA
d_gene: TRBD2
j_gene: TRBJ2-7
CDR3nt: TGTGCCATCAGTGGGCCGGGGGGACCAACCTACGAGCAGTACTTC
CDR3aa: CAISGPGGPTYEQYF

v_gene: TRBV6-5
abundance: NA
d_gene: NA
j_gene: TRBJ1-3
CDR3nt: TGTGCCAGCACCACAGCCTCTGGAAACACCATATATTTT
CDR3aa: CASTTASGNTIYF

v_gene: TRBV5-1
abundance: once
d_gene: TRBD2
j_gene: TRBJ2-5
CDR3nt: TGCGCCAGCAGCTTGGAAGTCCCGACTAGCGGGTTTGAGACCCAGTACTTC
CDR3aa: CASSLEVPTSGFETQYF

v_gene: TRBV4-3
abundance: NA
d_gene: TRBD2
j_gene: TRBJ2-1
CDR3nt: TGCGCCAGCAGCCAATCGGTTGGACTAGCGGGACGTGAGCAGTTCTTC
CDR3aa: CASSQSVGLAGREQFF

v_gene: TRBV28
abundance: NA
d_gene: TRBD1
j_gene: TRBJ1-2
CDR3nt: TGTGCCAGCAGTTCTATTGGACAGGCGGGCGGCTACACCTTC
CDR3aa: CASSSIGQAGGYTF

v_gene: TRBV18
abundance: once
d_gene: NA
j_gene: TRBJ2-1
CDR3nt: TGTGCCAGCTCACCTTCAACCTACAATGAGCAGTTCTTC
CDR3aa: CASSPSTYNEQFF

v_gene: TRBV25-1
abundance: NA
d_gene: NA
j_gene: TRBJ1-1
CDR3nt: TGTGCCAGCAGTGAATATACCCTCAGGGATTCCGAAGCTTTCTTT
CDR3aa: CASSEYTLRDSEAFF

v_gene: TRBV6-6
abundance: NA
d_gene: NA
j_gene: TRBJ2-4
CDR3nt: TGTGCCAGCAGTTACGACACGACTACCCGAGACATTCAGTACTTC
CDR3aa: CASSYDTTTRDIQYF

v_gene: TRBV5-8
abundance: NA
d_gene: TRBD1
j_gene: TRBJ2-3
CDR3nt: TGTGCCAGCAGCTGGACAGGGGGTTTCACAGATACGCAGTATTTT
CDR3aa: CASSWTGGFTDTQYF

v_gene: TRBV15
abundance: once
d_gene: TRBD2
j_gene: TRBJ2-3
CDR3nt: TGTGCCACCAGCGTAGGAACCGGGACTAGACCCATTGCACAGTATTTT
CDR3aa: CATSVGTGTRPIAQYF

v_gene: TRBV25-1
abundance: NA
d_gene: NA
j_gene: TRBJ2-2
CDR3nt: TGTGCCAGCAGTGTAACGAACACCGGGGAGCTGTTTTTT
CDR3aa: CASSVTNTGELFF

v_gene: TRBV7-3
abundance: NA
d_gene: NA
j_gene: TRBJ2-7
CDR3nt: TGTGCCAGCAGCCCCCCGGGAGCTTACGAGCAGTACTTC
CDR3aa: CASSPPGAYEQYF

v_gene: TRBV21-1
abundance: NA
d_gene: NA
j_gene: TRBJ2-7
CDR3nt: TGTGCCAGCAGCAAAGGGGCAGTTCATAGCTCCTACGAGCAGTACTTC
CDR3aa: CASSKGAVHSSYEQYF

v_gene: TRBV5-1
abundance: NA
d_gene: NA
j_gene: TRBJ2-1
CDR3nt: TGCGCCAGCAGGAAGTTCGGTGTAGGGGGAGAAAGCTCCTACAATGAGCAGTTCTTC
CDR3aa: CASRKFGVGGESSYNEQFF

v_gene: TRBV5-8
abundance: NA
d_gene: NA
j_gene: TRBJ2-2
CDR3nt: TGTGCCAGCAGCTTGCGGCCGGGGTTGTACACCGGGGAGCTGTTTTTT
CDR3aa: CASSLRPGLYTGELFF

v_gene: TRBV27
abundance: few
d_gene: TRBD1
j_gene: TRBJ2-7
CDR3nt: TGTGCCAGCAGCGGAACAACCGGGACAGCTTCCTACGAGCAGTACTTC
CDR3aa: CASSGTTGTASYEQYF

v_gene: TRBV28
abundance: NA
d_gene: NA
j_gene: TRBJ1-3
CDR3nt: TGTGCCAGCAGTCTAAGGGGTAACTCTGGAAACACCATATATTTT
CDR3aa: CASSLRGNSGNTIYF

v_gene: TRBV10-3
abundance: NA
d_gene: TRBD2
j_gene: TRBJ2-1
CDR3nt: TGTGCCATCATAGGATATGGCGTAGCGGGAGGGGAGGGCAATGAGCAGTTCTTC
CDR3aa: CAIIGYGVAGGEGNEQFF

v_gene: TRBV19
abundance: NA
d_gene: NA
j_gene: TRBJ2-5
CDR3nt: TGTGCCACCTACAGGGTCCAAGAGACCCAGTACTTC
CDR3aa: CATYRVQETQYF

v_gene: TRBV5-4
abundance: NA
d_gene: NA
j_gene: TRBJ1-2
CDR3nt: TGTGCCACCGTTACGGGCTATGGCTACACCTTC
CDR3aa: CATVTGYGYTF

v_gene: TRBV19
abundance: NA
d_gene: NA
j_gene: TRBJ2-7
CDR3nt: TGTGCCAGTAGCCCCTCATTTCGGGGGACGGGCGAGCAGTACTTC
CDR3aa: CASSPSFRGTGEQYF

v_gene: TRBV28
abundance: NA
d_gene: TRBD2
j_gene: TRBJ2-5
CDR3nt: TGTGCCACCAATCGGACTAGCGGGGATGGGGAGACCCAGTACTTC
CDR3aa: CATNRTSGDGETQYF

v_gene: TRBV28
abundance: NA
d_gene: NA
j_gene: TRBJ1-6
CDR3nt: TGTGCCAGCAGTTTATTATTCGCCCCAGGAGGGATTAAGTACTCACCCCTCCACTTT
CDR3aa: CASSLLFAPGGIKYSPLHF

v_gene: TRBV19
abundance: NA
d_gene: NA
j_gene: TRBJ1-1
CDR3nt: TGTGCCACCACGGGGTGGCGCTCGGGTTTGGGGACTGAAGCTTTCTTT
CDR3aa: CATTGWRSGLGTEAFF

v_gene: TRBV9
abundance: NA
d_gene: TRBD2
j_gene: TRBJ2-5
CDR3nt: TGTGCCAGCAGCGTAGGCGGGGGGGCAGCGGAGACCCAGTACTTC
CDR3aa: CASSVGGGAAETQYF

v_gene: TRBV9
abundance: NA
d_gene: TRBD2
j_gene: TRBJ2-1
CDR3nt: TGTGCCAGCAGCCCGCGGGGGGGCCGGGGTGAGCAGTTCTTC
CDR3aa: CASSPRGGRGEQFF

v_gene: TRBV6-5
abundance: few
d_gene: NA
j_gene: TRBJ1-1
CDR3nt: TGTGCCAGCAGCACCTTCGGGACACTCAACACTGAAGCTTTCTTT
CDR3aa: CASSTFGTLNTEAFF

v_gene: TRBV9
abundance: NA
d_gene: NA
j_gene: TRBJ2-5
CDR3nt: TGTGCCAGCAGCGGGGAAGGGGCTTCCCAGTACTTC
CDR3aa: CASSGEGASQYF

v_gene: TRBV27
abundance: NA
d_gene: TRBD1
j_gene: TRBJ1-2
CDR3nt: TGTGCCAGCAGTCCAAGACAGGGGTTATGGTATGGCTACACCTTC
CDR3aa: CASSPRQGLWYGYTF

v_gene: TRBV29-1
abundance: NA
d_gene: TRBD2
j_gene: TRBJ2-3
CDR3nt: TGCAGCGTTGGCGGACTAGCGGGTTTACCAGATACGCAGTATTTT
CDR3aa: CSVGGLAGLPDTQYF

v_gene: TRBV28
abundance: NA
d_gene: NA
j_gene: TRBJ1-5
CDR3nt: TGTGCCAGCAGTTTCGAGGGTTTCGGTCAGCCCCAGCATTTT
CDR3aa: CASSFEGFGQPQHF

v_gene: TRBV27
abundance: few
d_gene: NA
j_gene: TRBJ2-1
CDR3nt: TGTGCCAGCAGTTTTGGGGGCGGGTACAATGAGCAGTTCTTC
CDR3aa: CASSFGGGYNEQFF

v_gene: TRBV7-2
abundance: NA
d_gene: NA
j_gene: TRBJ2-5
CDR3nt: TGTGCCAGCAGCTTAGCCGGGTCTCGGCGTGGAGAGACCCAGTACTTC
CDR3aa: CASSLAGSRRGETQYF

v_gene: TRBV4-3
abundance: NA
d_gene: NA
j_gene: TRBJ2-7
CDR3nt: TGCGCCAGCAGCCCAGGTAAGGGCGTGGGGCGCGAGCAGTACTTC
CDR3aa: CASSPGKGVGREQYF

v_gene: TRBV5-1
abundance: NA
d_gene: NA
j_gene: TRBJ2-6
CDR3nt: TGCGCCAGCAGCTCCCGGGGTTCCTCTGGGGCCAACGTCCTGACTTTC
CDR3aa: CASSSRGSSGANVLTF

v_gene: TRBV30
abundance: NA
d_gene: TRBD1
j_gene: TRBJ2-1
CDR3nt: TGTGCCTGGAGTCCGACAGGGTCCTACAATGAGCAGTTCTTC
CDR3aa: CAWSPTGSYNEQFF

v_gene: TRBV4-3
abundance: few
d_gene: NA
j_gene: TRBJ2-2
CDR3nt: TGCGCCAGCAGCCAGTTTAGGGGCTACAACAACACCGGGGAGCTGTTTTTT
CDR3aa: CASSQFRGYNNTGELFF

v_gene: TRBV11-2
abundance: few
d_gene: TRBD1
j_gene: TRBJ2-7
CDR3nt: TGTGCCAGCAGCACCTCGACAGGGCTGTCCGAGCAGTACTTC
CDR3aa: CASSTSTGLSEQYF

v_gene: TRBV15
abundance: NA
d_gene: NA
j_gene: TRBJ2-5
CDR3nt: TGTGCCACCAGCGCGGGCCTAGGGTGGGAGACCCAGTACTTC
CDR3aa: CATSAGLGWETQYF

v_gene: TRBV2
abundance: NA
d_gene: NA
j_gene: TRBJ1-4
CDR3nt: TGTGCCAGCAGTGAGGGGACAAGGGCTTCTAATGAAAAACTGTTTTTT
CDR3aa: CASSEGTRASNEKLFF

v_gene: TRBV28
abundance: NA
d_gene: NA
j_gene: TRBJ2-7
CDR3nt: TGTGCCACCGGGGGATTACTGGGGGGAAGGGTTGGGGAGCAGTACTTC
CDR3aa: CATGGLLGGRVGEQYF

v_gene: TRBV7-9
abundance: few
d_gene: TRBD2
j_gene: TRBJ2-3
CDR3nt: TGTGCCAGCAGCTCGAGGACTAGCGGAGCTAGCACAGATACGCAGTATTTT
CDR3aa: CASSSRTSGASTDTQYF

v_gene: TRBV4-3
abundance: once
d_gene: TRBD2
j_gene: TRBJ2-5
CDR3nt: TGCGCCAGCAGCCAAGACGGGGGAGGGGTTCAAGAGACCCAGTACTTC
CDR3aa: CASSQDGGGVQETQYF

v_gene: TRBV30
abundance: NA
d_gene: TRBD1
j_gene: TRBJ1-1
CDR3nt: TGTGCCTGGAGTCACAGACAGGGCACTGAAGCTTTCTTT
CDR3aa: CAWSHRQGTEAFF